The rows below give T cell receptor beta chains drawn from one sample of a study of identifying expanded T cells in peripheral blood. The repertoire was sequenced with immunoSEQ multiplex PCR; TCRdb's copy has only in-frame clones and lacks some. Of roughly 130,000 clones listed, 80% to 90% are singletons. What was sequenced was blood. The receptor set was obtained from a person aged 18 to 70 in good health. The CDR3 runs from the conserved cysteine through the conserved F or W.

v_call: TRBV10-3; j_call: TRBJ2-2; cdr3_aa: CAISAEQASGELFF
v_call: TRBV5-1; j_call: TRBJ1-2; cdr3_aa: CASSPETGVVNGYTF
v_call: TRBV12-5; j_call: TRBJ2-4; cdr3_aa: CASGLWNTGLGNIQYF
v_call: TRBV18; j_call: TRBJ1-1; cdr3_aa: CASSPGQGMAEAFF
v_call: TRBV9; j_call: TRBJ1-2; cdr3_aa: CASSSNRGGYGYTF
v_call: TRBV28; j_call: TRBJ1-2; cdr3_aa: CASSLRMDMRYGYTF
v_call: TRBV2; j_call: TRBJ2-2; cdr3_aa: CASPRAGGSGTGELFF
v_call: TRBV4-2; j_call: TRBJ2-1; cdr3_aa: CASSRPQAGGYNEQFF
v_call: TRBV4-1; j_call: TRBJ1-5; cdr3_aa: CASSQGRGGQPQHF
v_call: TRBV19; j_call: TRBJ1-2; cdr3_aa: CASSTAHGQAKYGYTF
v_call: TRBV20-1; j_call: TRBJ2-1; cdr3_aa: CSASRGNEQFF
v_call: TRBV11-1; j_call: TRBJ2-7; cdr3_aa: CASSTQWGDYEQYF
v_call: TRBV6-1; j_call: TRBJ1-1; cdr3_aa: CASSEGQGYTEAFF
v_call: TRBV6-5; j_call: TRBJ2-5; cdr3_aa: CASRQNGGKETQYF
v_call: TRBV4-1; j_call: TRBJ2-5; cdr3_aa: CASSQGSSSAEETQYF
v_call: TRBV5-1; j_call: TRBJ2-5; cdr3_aa: CASSLLAAETQYF
v_call: TRBV7-3; j_call: TRBJ2-7; cdr3_aa: CASSSSGGLGDEQYF
v_call: TRBV19; j_call: TRBJ1-5; cdr3_aa: CASSPTAHYSNQPQHF
v_call: TRBV4-1; j_call: TRBJ2-7; cdr3_aa: CASRRGTPSSYEQYF
v_call: TRBV4-2; j_call: TRBJ2-3; cdr3_aa: CASSPEELADTQYF
v_call: TRBV27; j_call: TRBJ1-1; cdr3_aa: CATQGRTNTEAFF
v_call: TRBV28; j_call: TRBJ2-1; cdr3_aa: CASSEAGTGYNEQFF
v_call: TRBV25-1; j_call: TRBJ2-4; cdr3_aa: CASSRDNKNIQYF
v_call: TRBV11-2; j_call: TRBJ1-2; cdr3_aa: CASSLASNYGYTF
v_call: TRBV14; j_call: TRBJ2-1; cdr3_aa: CASVSGRAIDEQFF
v_call: TRBV5-8; j_call: TRBJ2-2; cdr3_aa: CASSIGVPSGELFF
v_call: TRBV28; j_call: TRBJ1-5; cdr3_aa: CASTRDLNQPQHF
v_call: TRBV10-3; j_call: TRBJ1-5; cdr3_aa: CATSTGIGNQPQHF